This T cell receptor (beta chain) emerged from a study of T-cell memory formation after mild COVID-19. Turning to the study itself: Largely donor-specific TCR clusters were found.

In this sample, this clonotype turned up many times. TCRdb redid the calling of the 5' RACE reads with MiXCR, one entry per CDR3 protein. The table has some 180,000 distinct CDR3 sequences, about an eighth seen once. Germline CDR1 reads SGHRS; CDR2 reads YFSETQ. The CDR3 is 14 residues long. V lost 0 bases to trimming and J lost 1 base; unmatched junction nucleotides: 0. This TCR was sampled from a man aged 18 to 30 who had mild COVID-19 (a few samples of this study predate the infection). Cell type and time point are not known. Sequencing was done on a sample of PBMCs or a T cell subset sorted from them (not recorded which). The chain recombines TRBV5-1 with TRBJ2-5; 7 bases are a match to TRBD1. In nucleotides, the CDR3 is TGCGCCAGCAGCTTGGCAGGGGGCCAAGAGACCCAGTACTTC. This codes for CASSLAGGQETQYF.